This T cell receptor (beta chain) was observed in a study of blood T cell repertoires in COVID-19. Authors' analysis steps: Estimated nucleated cell counts came from reference gene primer amplification. The protocol was immunoSEQ multiplex PCR, while the TCRdb copy is restricted to in-frame clones and leaves out a portion. V and J calls and clone size are copied from that table; D and trimming were computed from the DNA. The repertoire holds 90,000 or so clones, with more than 75% as singletons. The CDR3 spans 11 residues. The V gene lost 5 bases and the J gene lost 5 bases, with 7 bases spanning the gap.

The TCR originated in a human donor in a cohort sampled during active COVID-19. What was sequenced was peripheral blood. The chain employs TRBV12-3 or TRBV12-4 and TRBJ2-7; D not resolved. The CDR3 DNA reads as TGTGCCAGCAGTGTTTTTAACGAGCAGTACTTC. The encoded protein is CASSVFNEQYF.